This TCR beta chain was profiled in a study of T cell responses to AZD1222 COVID-19 vaccine. CDR1 and CDR2 from the germline V gene are LNHDA and SQIVND (reference sequence). The CDR3 totals 16 residues. V shed 3 bases and J shed 0 bases, with 11 bases lying between them. Clones were sequenced by immunoSEQ multiplex PCR, and TCRdb holds only the in-frame ones, with some missing. This table has 60,000 to 70,000 clones, roughly 85% appearing once. Here the sequenced sample was peripheral blood, taken on day 0 of AZD1222 vaccination. This receptor was obtained from an adult in good health. J is TRBJ1-4 and V is TRBV19; D is unclear. The CDR3 loop is CASSILHPTTNEKLFF. The CDR3, as DNA: TGTGCCAGTAGTATTCTCCACCCCACAACTAATGAAAAACTGTTTTTT.